This passage covers 11 T cell receptor beta chains from one sample sequenced in a study of CD8+ T cells in alopecia areata. It was cDNA, reverse transcribed from extracted RNA, that served as the sequencing template. Clones were read by immunoSEQ multiplex PCR, and TCRdb kept only the in-frame ones, dropping some. The sample gives 120,000 or so clones, roughly 50% of which show up once; over 9.5% is in the top ten. Sequenced input: NKG2D-low CD8+ T cells sorted from blood. The receptor set was obtained from a human donor with alopecia areata.

V gene TRBV29-1 combines with J gene TRBJ2-3, with unresolved D. Germline loops: CDR1 SQVTM, CDR2 ANQGSEA. The V gene lost 1 base and the J gene lost 0 bases, with 2 bases spanning the gap. This CDR3 has 12 residues. CDR3 loop: CSVEASTDTQYF. The CDR3 nucleotides are TGCAGCGTTGAAGCTAGCACAGATACGCAGTATTTT.

This clone was seen a handful of times. The chain combines TRBV5-6 with TRBJ2-1; D is unclear. The V end lost 2 bases, the J end lost 9 bases, and 12 bases lay between the germline ends. Germline V gene lookup returns CDR1 SGHDT and CDR2 YYEEEE. The CDR3 sequence is 13 residues long. The CDR3 loop is CASSFVSATEQFF. The CDR3 DNA is TGTGCCAGCAGCTTCGTTTCCGCGACTGAGCAGTTCTTC. Full variable domain (rest looked up from reference TRBV5-6 and TRBJ2-1): DAGVTQSPTHLIKTRGQQVTLRCSPKSGHDTVSWYQQALGQGPQFIFQYYEEEERQRGNFPDRFSGHQFPNYSSELNVNALLLGDSALYLCASSFVSATEQFFGPGTRLTVL.

This chain links TRBV29-1 with TRBJ2-7, with D perhaps TRBD1 (6 bases). V lost 5 bases, J lost 2 bases, and 16 bases lay in between. Germline V gene data show CDR1 as SQVTM and CDR2 as ANQGSEA. The CDR3 sequence is 14 residues long. The CDR3 protein is CSVPLRGSPYEQYF. In nucleotides, the CDR3 is TGCAGCGTTCCCCTGAGGGGGAGCCCCTACGAGCAGTACTTC.

The chain couples TRBV29-1 to TRBJ1-2; 8 nucleotides align to TRBD1. The V and J ends lost 3 bases and 4 bases, in that order; junction bases with no gene match: 10. The germline V gene encodes CDR1 SQVTM and CDR2 ANQGSEA. The CDR3 has 15 residues. This chain's CDR3 is CSVDTTGEDLYGYTF. CDR3 nucleotide sequence: TGCAGCGTTGATACGACAGGGGAAGACCTCTATGGCTACACCTTC.

The CDR3: CASSLVAGESLHF. CDR3 coding DNA: TGTGCCAGCAGTTTGGTGGCGGGGGAGTCCCTCCACTTT. The gene calls are TRBV27 and TRBJ1-6; D perhaps matches TRBD1 (5 bases). CDR1 and CDR2 from the germline V gene are MNHEY and SMNVEV (reference sequence). This CDR3 has 13 residues. The ends were cut back, 3 bases at V and 14 bases at J, with 14 bases in the middle.

Only a few counts were recorded for this clone. Other DNA sequences in this sample translate to the same CDR3. J is TRBJ2-5 and V is TRBV10-3, with 8 bases aligning to TRBD2. V shed 2 bases, J shed 1 base, and the junction held 3 bases outside the gene matches. In germline, CDR1 is ENHRY, CDR2 SYGVKD. The CDR3 has 15 amino acids. CDR3 in amino acids: CAISERTSGQETQYF. For the CDR3, the DNA is TGTGCCATCAGTGAGAGAACTAGCGGCCAAGAGACCCAGTACTTC.

CDR3 bases: TGTGCCAGCAGCTACTTAGCAGACGAGCAGTACTTC. It specifies CASSYLADEQYF. V gene TRBV5-6 combines with J gene TRBJ2-7, with D unresolved. The CDR3 consists of 12 residues. Trimming removed 3 bases at V and 5 bases at J, with 9 bases between. CDR1 and CDR2 (germline): SGHDT, YYEEEE.

This clone was observed a handful of times. The chain couples TRBV7-9 to TRBJ2-1; possibly TRBD1 or TRBD2 for D (5 bases each). Trimming stripped 7 bases from V and 9 bases from J, with 16 bases between. The CDR3 is made up of 13 amino acids. Germline lookup yields CDR1 SEHNR and CDR2 FQNEAQ (reference sequence). The DNA of the CDR3 is TGTGCCAGCACCTCACCTCGGGGCACTGAGCAGTTCTTC. It yields the protein CASTSPRGTEQFF.

The chain combines TRBV6-1 with TRBJ2-1; D is tentatively TRBD1 or TRBD2 (5 bases each). The length of the CDR3 is 15 residues. Between the trimmed V and J ends, which lost 0 bases and 4 bases, there was a span of 10 bases. Germline V lookup: CDR1 MNHNS, CDR2 SASEGT. The CDR3 DNA is TGTGCCAGCAGTGAAGCGGTGGGGGAGTACAATGAGCAGTTCTTC. Protein product: CASSEAVGEYNEQFF.

CDR3 DNA sequence: TGTGCCAGCAGTTCGCTGGGGGGCTGGCAGCCCCAGCATTTT. Residues: CASSSLGGWQPQHF. The chain recombines TRBV27 with TRBJ1-5; a possible D gene is TRBD1 (6 bases). The V gene lost 4 bases and the J gene lost 7 bases, with 14 bases spanning the gap. The CDR3 has 14 amino acids. Germline CDR1 and CDR2: MNHEY and SMNVEV (reference sequence).

This clone showed up just a few times. The chain carries TRBV5-1 and TRBJ2-7; TRBD1 agrees at 8 bases. The CDR3 extends over 15 amino acids. V lost 1 base, J lost 1 base, and 4 bases stayed unmatched. The V gene's germline CDR1 is SGHRS and CDR2 YFSETQ. The CDR3 DNA follows: TGCGCCAGCAGCTTGACGACAGGGGCTTCCTACGAGCAGTACTTC. It codes for CASSLTTGASYEQYF.